This T cell receptor beta chain originates from a study of identifying expanded T cells in peripheral blood. Clones were read by immunoSEQ multiplex PCR, and TCRdb kept only the in-frame ones, dropping some. Found here are about 98,000 clones, about 91% of them singletons; the top ten hold around an eighth. The CDR3 runs to 13 residues. V lost 5 bases and J 3 bases, leaving 10 bases between the germline ends. CDR1 and CDR2 (germline): MNHEY, SVGAGI. On this clone: Antigen unknown.

General observations from the study: Technical replicates showed roughly 1.2 changed clones; about 2 weeks around 15; four weeks 19. Two-week clone count variance significantly increased as total template count grew.

The chain combines TRBV6-5 with TRBJ1-2; unclear D gene. Sequenced input: blood. The sequence derives from a person aged 18 to 75 in good health. CDR3 sequence (DNA): TGTGCCAGCAGTCCCTCCCGAGACTATGGCTACACCTTC. It translates to CASSPSRDYGYTF.